The 20 T cell receptor beta chains below all came from one sample that was sequenced in a study of a mutant IDH1 vaccine in newly diagnosed glioma. Time point here: week 5, during vaccination. Topical imiquimod was applied with each vaccine dose, which held 300 ug of mutant IDH1 20-mer peptide. Using immunoSEQ multiplex PCR, the repertoire was profiled, and TCRdb retains in-frame clones only, with some absent. The sample lists tens of thousands of clones; approximately 82% were seen once. Their cognate antigens are unknown. This specimen consisted of PBMCs, obtained from a glioma patient whose treatment included an IDH1 peptide vaccine. These receptors came from a man aged 25-40 years with glioma.

The rearrangement links TRBV5-1 to TRBJ2-3; TRBD2 agrees at 9 bases. After removal of 1 base from V and 3 bases from J, the junction contained 9 bases not matched to a gene. CDR3 length: 17 amino acids. CDR1 and CDR2 from the germline V gene are SGHRS and YFSETQ. CDR3 nucleotides: TGCGCCAGCAGCTTGCGTTTGGCGGGGGGGCTGACAGATACGCAGTATTTT. Encoded protein: CASSLRLAGGLTDTQYF.

The V gene is TRBV7-9, the J gene TRBJ2-3; 8 nucleotides line up with TRBD2. Germline CDR1 and CDR2: SEHNR and FQNEAQ (reference sequence). This CDR3 spans 15 amino acids. After removal of 5 bases from V and 3 bases from J, the junction contained 7 bases not matched to a gene. This CDR3 reads CASSRVAGPTDTQYF. The CDR3 DNA follows: TGTGCCAGCAGCCGTGTAGCGGGGCCTACAGATACGCAGTATTTT.

V and J are TRBV5-1 and TRBJ1-2; D possibly corresponds to TRBD1 (6 bases). V was cut by 0 bases and J by 7 bases, with 19 bases left in between. Germline lookup yields CDR1 SGHRS and CDR2 YFSETQ. The CDR3 totals 16 residues. The CDR3 DNA sequence: TGCGCCAGCAGCTTGGCCAACGCTGCAGGGGAGGGTGGCTACACCTTC. Protein sequence: CASSLANAAGEGGYTF.

This clone was detected only a few times. The V gene is TRBV28, the J gene TRBJ1-4; 7 bases agree with TRBD1. This CDR3 comprises 15 residues. From germline, CDR1 is MDHEN and CDR2 SYDVKM. V shed 6 bases, J shed 8 bases, and the junction held 12 bases outside the gene matches. The CDR3 DNA is TGTGCCAGCAGCCAACAGGGGTCCGCCCGCGAAAAACTGTTTTTT. This translates into CASSQQGSAREKLFF.

The chain is built from TRBV19 and TRBJ1-6; tentatively, D is TRBD1 (5 bases). This CDR3 region has 14 residues. Germline values: CDR1 LNHDA, CDR2 SQIVND (reference sequence). V was shortened by 3 bases and J by 10 bases, with 13 bases between the two germline ends. The CDR3 DNA is TGTGCCAGTAGTATGGGCAGGGTGGAGTCACCCCTCCACTTT. It yields the protein CASSMGRVESPLHF. The complete variable domain, with remaining parts taken from reference TRBV19 and TRBJ1-6, reads DGGITQSPKYLFRKEGQNVTLSCEQNLNHDAMYWYRQDPGQGLRLIYYSQIVNDFQKGDIAEGYSVSREKKESFPLTVTSAQKNPTAFYLCASSMGRVESPLHFGNGTRLTVT.

The V call is TRBV28, the J call TRBJ1-4, with D uncertain. This CDR3 is 16 amino acids long. The V and J ends lost 8 bases and 8 bases respectively, with 24 bases between them. Germline V gives CDR1 MDHEN, CDR2 SYDVKM. CDR3 loop: CASLRQYEGPEEKLFF. DNA of the CDR3: TGTGCCAGCCTTCGTCAGTATGAGGGCCCGGAGGAAAAACTGTTTTTT.

The genes are TRBV29-1 and TRBJ1-4; D unclear. Germline V gene data show CDR1 as SQVTM and CDR2 as ANQGSEA. The CDR3 is 14 residues long. Trimming took off 3 bases at V and 5 bases at J, with 13 bases between the two ends. The CDR3 DNA reads as TGCAGCGTTGACATACGGCCGATGAATGAAAAACTGTTTTTT. It codes for CSVDIRPMNEKLFF.

J is TRBJ2-1 and V is TRBV2, with 10 nucleotides matching TRBD1. CDR1 SNHLY and CDR2 FYNNEI come from the germline V gene. V trimming: 7 bases; J trimming: 2 bases; junction bases outside the gene matches: 5. CDR3 length: 15 residues. DNA of the CDR3: TGTGCCAGCAATAAAGACAGGGGGCCCTACAATGAGCAGTTCTTC. It yields the protein CASNKDRGPYNEQFF.

This rearrangement joins TRBV29-1 to TRBJ1-6, with a tentative D call TRBD1 (5 bases). The germline CDR1 and CDR2 sequences are SQVTM and ANQGSEA. V was trimmed by 5 bases and J by 8 bases, leaving 10 bases between them. CDR3 length: 12 amino acids. The DNA of the CDR3 is TGCAGCGTTAAAGTCAGGGATTCACCCCTCCACTTT. It specifies CSVKVRDSPLHF.

The chain recombines TRBV25-1 with TRBJ2-2, with D perhaps matching TRBD2 (6 bases). Germline V lookup: CDR1 MGHDK, CDR2 SYGVNS. V lost 3 bases, J lost 6 bases, and 8 bases lay in between. The CDR3 runs 13 residues. CDR3 DNA: TGTGCCAGCAGTGATGGGGAGGCCGGGGAGCTGTTTTTT. Translating it yields CASSDGEAGELFF.

The chain combines TRBV4-1 with TRBJ2-7, with 7 positions matching TRBD2. Germline trimming cut 3 bases from V and 5 bases from J; bases unmatched to any gene: 13. Germline loops: CDR1 MGHRA, CDR2 YSYEKL. This CDR3 contains 16 residues. The CDR3 DNA follows: TGCGCCAGCAGCCACTTCCCCGCGGGGGTGGGCGACGAGCAGTACTTC. Encoded protein: CASSHFPAGVGDEQYF.

This chain links TRBV10-3 with TRBJ1-2; 7 bases fit TRBD1. Germline lookup yields CDR1 ENHRY and CDR2 SYGVKD. The CDR3 contains 14 residues. J gave up 7 bases and V 4 bases, and 9 bases lay outside the gene matches. CDR3 DNA: TGTGCCATCAGTGGACAGGGAGGACTAACTGGCTACACCTTC. This gives the protein CAISGQGGLTGYTF.

The chain combines TRBV4-2 with TRBJ2-3; 7 bases agree with TRBD2. Trimming cost V 4 bases and J 5 bases; bases outside gene matches: 3. Germline V gene data show CDR1 as LGHNA and CDR2 as YNFKEQ. The CDR3 runs 13 residues. The CDR3 protein is CASSPGGGDTQYF. CDR3 nucleotide sequence: TGTGCCAGCAGCCCGGGAGGAGGAGATACGCAGTATTTT.

This clone has a single count. The rearrangement uses TRBV7-6 and TRBJ2-1, with 8 positions matching TRBD2. Germline-derived CDR1 and CDR2 are SGHVS and FNYEAQ. The junction had 15 bases not matched to a gene; V was cut back by 8 bases and J by 9 bases. This CDR3 is 15 amino acids long. The CDR3 DNA reads as TGTGCCAGCCAGGGTCTGCGGGGGGCCCCGGGTGAGCAGTTCTTC. Protein: CASQGLRGAPGEQFF. Full variable domain (remainder filled in from reference TRBV7-6 and TRBJ2-1): GAGVSQSPRYKVTKRGQDVALRCDPISGHVSLYWYRQALGQGPEFLTYFNYEAQQDKSGLPNDRFSAERPEGSISTLTIQRTEQRDSAMYRCASQGLRGAPGEQFFGPGTRLTVL.

In its sample, this clone was seen once. CDR3 loop: CASSYSTVGPYEQYF. For the CDR3, the DNA is TGTGCCAGCAGTTACTCGACTGTTGGACCCTACGAGCAGTACTTC. The gene calls are TRBV6-6 and TRBJ2-7, with D unresolved. This CDR3 has 15 amino acids. V lost 0 bases, J lost 2 bases, and 11 bases lay in between. Per the germline V gene, CDR1 is MNHNY and CDR2 is SVGAGI (reference sequence).

The V call is TRBV4-2, the J call TRBJ1-2; the D is unclear. The germline V gene encodes CDR1 LGHNA and CDR2 YNFKEQ. Trimming removed 4 bases from V and 3 bases from J, with 24 bases in between. The CDR3 runs to 18 residues. CDR3 sequence reads: CASSLRNMGLSPDYGYTF. The CDR3 nucleotides are TGTGCCAGCAGCCTTAGAAACATGGGGTTGAGCCCTGACTATGGCTACACCTTC.

J is TRBJ2-5 and V is TRBV28; perhaps TRBD2 as D (5 bases). Trimming shortened V by 5 bases and J by 5 bases, and 18 bases separated the two germline ends. The CDR3 length is 15 residues. Germline lookup yields CDR1 MDHEN and CDR2 SYDVKM. In DNA form, the CDR3 reads TGTGCCAGCAGTCCCCTGGAACTAGGACGGGAGACCCAGTACTTC. Translated: CASSPLELGRETQYF.

A single count supports this clone. The chain combines TRBV11-2 with TRBJ1-3; D is unresolved. CDR3 size: 17 residues. From germline, CDR1 is SGHAT and CDR2 FQNNGV. With 1 base removed from V and 2 bases from J, the gap between germline ends came to 15 bases. The CDR3 sequence: CASSLVPGSLAGNTIYF. The CDR3 region has the DNA TGTGCCAGCAGCTTAGTTCCGGGTAGTTTGGCTGGAAACACCATATATTTT. The complete variable domain, with remaining parts taken from reference TRBV11-2 and TRBJ1-3, reads EAGVAQSPRYKIIEKRQSVAFWCNPISGHATLYWYQQILGQGPKLLIQFQNNGVVDDSQLPKDRFSAERLKGVDSTLKIQPAKLEDSAVYLCASSLVPGSLAGNTIYFGEGSWLTVV.

The rearrangement uses TRBV27 and TRBJ2-7; tentatively, D is TRBD2 (5 bases). The germline gives CDR1 MNHEY, CDR2 SMNVEV (reference sequence). Trimming cost V 3 bases and J 0 bases, with 12 bases left between them. CDR3 length: 15 residues. The CDR3 region has the DNA TGTGCCAGCAGTTTCGCGGACTCAAGCTCCTACGAGCAGTACTTC. Translated, it gives CASSFADSSSYEQYF.

The chain employs TRBV4-1 and TRBJ2-3, with 9 bases that match TRBD2. From germline, CDR1 is MGHRA and CDR2 YSYEKL. V trimming: 1 base; J trimming: 2 bases; junction bases outside the gene matches: 10. This CDR3 spans 18 amino acids. The DNA for the CDR3 is TGCGCCAGCAGCCAAGGTCCCCCAGCGGGGGGTTACACAGATACGCAGTATTTT. Its translation is CASSQGPPAGGYTDTQYF.